Listed here is a single TCR beta chain. This clone was recorded a few times. The antigen this receptor binds is unknown. Base qualities are not at hand, and no much larger clone is one base apart. TCRbeta CDR3 regions were amplified from genomic DNA by means of the immunoSEQ Assay, a bias-controlled multiplex PCR. The authors' analysis ran thus. The number of nucleated cells in each sample was estimated from the amplification of reference gene primers within the assay. To quantify the absolute abundance of each unique TCRbeta CDR3 rearrangement, sequence reads were collapsed and filtered. Productive Simpson clonality was computed per sample as the square root of Simpson's diversity index over productive rearrangements. Held by TCRdb, this immuneACCESS table contains in-frame sequences only and omits some clones. Under half of the omission traces to an unresolved V gene where checked; the cause of the rest is unknown. That table gives V, J and clone size, and the DNA gave D and trimming. For this sample there are 410,000 or so clones; 89% appear just once. The ten top clones hold under 2% of the sample.

The data were obtained in a study of blood T cell repertoires in COVID-19 (dated by TCRdb to about 2020). Background on the whole study: The collaborator samples originated in the United States, Italy and Spain and spanned the acute and convalescent phases of COVID-19. Samples were obtained from the ongoing ImmuneRACE study (first 160 participants) and from over 1,000 subjects provided by 6 global collaborators. Where available, HLA class I and class II types were taken from metadata supplied by the sample provider and were not determined by assay-based typing. The dataset comprised deeply sampled blood TCRbeta repertoires from subjects exposed to, actively infected with, or recovered from COVID-19. Nearly every sample came with metadata listing a de-identified subject ID, COVID-19 status, age in years and sex. The prospective study material was composed of cDNA or gDNA derived from T cells, B-cell-depleted T cells, or PBMCs. The repertoires were released in a freely available public database intended as a resource for research on the immune response to SARS-CoV-2.

Summary of the overall study and its limitations: The amount of clinical and demographic metadata varied by source and participant and was provided uncurated.

One collaborating source in Seattle enrolled patients during active infection and followed them longitudinally through the course of disease. The collaborating institutions used their own protocols to collect whole blood in K2EDTA tubes. For TCRbeta analysis, collaborators shipped samples as frozen whole blood, isolated PBMCs, or DNA extracted from either of those sample types. According to the germline V gene, CDR1 reads SGHTA and CDR2 reads FQGNSA. The CDR3 contains 16 residues, cysteine and phenylalanine counted. The read is trimmed to its CDR3 DNA, 48 bases read in frame from base 1. Between the V and J ends, shortened by 7 bases and 7 bases respectively, the junction contains 20 bases.

The V and J segments used are TRBV7-2 and TRBJ1-6, and perhaps TRBD1 as D gene, on 6 matching bases. Material for sequencing was peripheral blood. The clonotype originates from a woman between 35 and 50 years old with COVID-19, enrolled during active disease. The CDR3 region reads CASNLGGPLGNSPLHF. The sequenced DNA is TGTGCCAGCAACCTGGGGGGGCCCCTAGGGAATTCACCCCTCCACTTT.